This T cell receptor beta chain was captured by sequencing in a study of blood T cell repertoires in COVID-19 (TCRdb year 2020). Study-wide context: Recovered participants in ImmuneRACE Cohort 3 were defined as having two consecutive negative NP/OP PCR tests, clearance from a healthcare professional, or resolution of symptoms. The samples were drawn from two sources: the first 160 participants of the ongoing ImmuneRACE study, and 950 to 1,500 subjects contributed by 6 global collaborators. The repertoires were released in a freely available public database meant as a resource for research on the immune response to SARS-CoV-2. The sample metadata nearly always contained a de-identified subject ID, COVID-19 status, age in years and sex. Samples from collaborators originated in the United States, Italy and Spain and spanned both the acute and convalescent phases of COVID-19. Subjects who had been exposed to COVID-19, were actively infected with it, or had recovered from it provided the deeply sampled blood TCRbeta repertoires that made up the dataset. The material from the prospective study consisted of cDNA or gDNA derived from T cells, B-cell-depleted T cells, or PBMCs. Where available, HLA class I and class II types were obtained from metadata supplied by the sample provider rather than from assay-based typing.

In the prospective study, participants were roughly 18 to 95 years old, resided in about two dozen geographic areas of the United States, and were enrolled through a virtual design. To assign participants to cohorts, the prospective study relied on clinical history that participants themselves reported in a screening survey and a study questionnaire. Each participant in the prospective study had whole blood, serum and a nasopharyngeal or oropharyngeal swab collected by mobile phlebotomists. Additional blood draws and questionnaires over an approximately two-month period could optionally be provided by prospective study participants. Blood samples from the prospective study were shipped frozen or at room temperature prior to DNA extraction. V was cut back by 6 bases and J by 2 bases, leaving a gap of 13 bases between them. Measured from the cysteine to the phenylalanine, the CDR3 is 14 residues long. The only DNA kept is the CDR3, 42 bases in frame from the first base. CDR1 is given as KGHSH and CDR2 as LQKENI, both from the germline V gene.

About this clone itself: Its antigen remains undetermined. Base qualities are not recorded, but no much larger clone differs from it by a single base.

Broad study findings and their caveats: How much clinical and demographic metadata was included differed by source and by participant, and the metadata was provided uncurated.

TCRbeta CDR3 regions were amplified from genomic DNA by means of the immunoSEQ Assay, a bias-controlled multiplex PCR. The authors' analysis ran thus. The number of nucleated cells in each sample was estimated from the amplification of reference gene primers within the assay. To quantify the absolute abundance of each unique TCRbeta CDR3 rearrangement, sequence reads were collapsed and filtered. For each sample, productive Simpson clonality was calculated by taking the square root of Simpson's diversity index across productive rearrangements. In its TCRdb copy, this immuneACCESS table keeps in-frame sequences only and misses some clones. Where compared with another copy, unresolved V genes explain less than half of these, and the others have no known cause. The V and J calls and clone size come from that table; D and trimming were worked out from the DNA. The sample table holds fewer than 350,000 clones, of which roughly 91% were seen once. The ten most abundant clones make up 2% to 2.5% of the sample.

This clonotype originated in a woman between 55 and 75 years old in a cohort exposed to, infected with or recovered from COVID-19 (not recorded which). Material for sequencing was PBMCs or T cells enriched from blood (not recorded which). Recombination linked TRBV18 to TRBJ2-5; a tentative D call is TRBD2 (5 bases match). CDR3 sequence: CASSWAGAQETQYF. The DNA sequence follows: TGTGCCAGCTCGTGGGCGGGCGCGCAAGAGACCCAGTACTTC.